One and the same sample provided the 25 T cell receptor beta chains below, sequenced in a study of T cells after posttransplantation cyclophosphamide. Profiling relied on immunoSEQ multiplex PCR, and the TCRdb table lists in-frame clones only, not all of them. The sample was found to contain 20,000 to 30,000 clones, and every one recurs. The sample consisted of PBMCs. Receptors were obtained from a woman aged 45-65 years in good health, CMV-negative, and a related stem cell transplant donor.

This clone was recorded many times. The chain has TRBV18 and TRBJ1-4, with 9 nucleotides matching TRBD1. The CDR3 totals 15 residues. The trim removed 1 base at V and 8 bases at J, leaving 5 bases unmatched. CDR1 is KGHSH and CDR2 is LQKENI in the germline V gene. In nucleotides, the CDR3 is TGTGCCAGCTCACCACGGGGGACAGGGCGGGAAAAACTGTTTTTT. Its protein is CASSPRGTGREKLFF.

This clone showed up many times. This sequence joins TRBV11-2 and TRBJ2-1; 10 nucleotides align to TRBD2. V lost 7 bases, J lost 4 bases, and 10 bases stayed unmatched. The germline gives CDR1 SGHAT, CDR2 FQNNGV. This CDR3 is 16 amino acids long. The CDR3 DNA follows: TGTGCCAGCATATTTGGGGGGACTAGCGCATACAATGAGCAGTTCTTC. Protein product: CASIFGGTSAYNEQFF.

This clone was recorded many times. This chain joins TRBV19 and TRBJ1-3; D gene unclear. Germline CDR1 reads LNHDA; CDR2 reads SQIVND (reference sequence). Deletions cut 7 bases from V and 2 bases from J, with 9 bases between. The CDR3 contains 13 residues. CDR3 residues: CASMNKAGNTIYF. The DNA for the CDR3 is TGTGCCAGTATGAACAAAGCTGGAAACACCATATATTTT. The full variable domain, in which reference TRBV19 and TRBJ1-3 provide the parts outside the CDR3, is DGGITQSPKYLFRKEGQNVTLSCEQNLNHDAMYWYRQDPGQGLRLIYYSQIVNDFQKGDIAEGYSVSREKKESFPLTVTSAQKNPTAFYLCASMNKAGNTIYFGEGSWLTVV.

This clone was counted many times. The gene calls are TRBV15 and TRBJ2-7; perhaps TRBD2 as D (5 bases). Germline assignment: CDR1 LNHNV and CDR2 YYDKDF (reference sequence). The V end was cut by 5 bases, the J end by 7 bases, with 18 bases between. This CDR3 is 14 amino acids long. The DNA of the CDR3 is TGTGCCACCAGCCCCCAGAGGGCGGGTTGGGAGCAGTACTTC. Its protein is CATSPQRAGWEQYF.

This clone was picked up many times. V usage is TRBV7-3 and J usage is TRBJ1-6, with 8 bases lining up with TRBD1. V trimming: 5 bases; J trimming: 3 bases; junction bases outside the gene matches: 3. Per the germline V gene, CDR1 is SGHTA and CDR2 is FQGTGA. This CDR3 is 15 amino acids long. The CDR3 DNA reads TGTGCCAGCAGCATGACAGGGGTCTATAATTCACCCCTCCACTTT. It codes for CASSMTGVYNSPLHF.

Ten or more counts support this clone. V is TRBV6-4 and J is TRBJ2-2; D perhaps matches TRBD2 (5 bases). The ends were cut back, 5 bases at V and 1 base at J, with 5 bases in the middle. CDR3 length equals 13 residues. The germline V gene has CDR1 MRHNA and CDR2 SNTAGT. CDR3 amino acids: CASSSGNTGELFF. The CDR3 bases are TGTGCCAGCAGTAGCGGGAACACCGGGGAGCTGTTTTTT.

This clone was recorded at least ten times. J is TRBJ1-2 and V is TRBV7-2; D is undetermined. Per the germline V gene, CDR1 is SGHTA and CDR2 is FQGNSA. The CDR3 extends over 14 amino acids. V was pared by 4 bases and J by 4 bases, with 13 bases between. The CDR3 DNA is TGTGCCAGCAGCTCAGAGTCATCGGGCTATGGCTACACCTTC. It encodes CASSSESSGYGYTF.

This clone has a count of ten or more. V is TRBV19 and J is TRBJ2-1; 9 bases map to TRBD1. There are 16 residues in the CDR3. CDR1 LNHDA and CDR2 SQIVND come from the germline V gene (reference sequence). Unmatched junction bases numbered 8, after V lost 0 bases and J lost 8 bases. CDR3 DNA sequence: TGTGCCAGTAGTATAGATGTTCTAAGGACAGGGGATGAGCAGTTCTTC. This gives the protein CASSIDVLRTGDEQFF. The whole variable domain, filled in from reference TRBV19 and TRBJ2-1, reads DGGITQSPKYLFRKEGQNVTLSCEQNLNHDAMYWYRQDPGQGLRLIYYSQIVNDFQKGDIAEGYSVSREKKESFPLTVTSAQKNPTAFYLCASSIDVLRTGDEQFFGPGTRLTVL.

This clone was seen ten or more times. This sequence joins TRBV6-4 and TRBJ2-3, with 7 bases lining up with TRBD1. The CDR3 contains 14 residues. Per the germline V gene, CDR1 is MRHNA and CDR2 is SNTAGT. The J segment lost 8 bases and the V segment lost 6 bases, leaving 11 bases of the junction unmatched. This CDR3 reads CASSADRDAGTQYF. CDR3 in DNA: TGTGCCAGCAGCGCCGACAGGGACGCAGGTACGCAGTATTTT.

This clone appeared many times. The chain joins TRBV5-5 to TRBJ1-3; D is unresolved. CDR3 length equals 15 residues. Trimming took 7 bases from V and 0 from J, leaving 14 bases between them. Looked up from germline, CDR1 is SGHKS and CDR2 is YYEKEE (reference sequence). For the CDR3, the DNA is TGTGCCAGCCGGCCTACCCGGGGCTCTGGAAACACCATATATTTT. It is translated as CASRPTRGSGNTIYF.

This clone occurred many times. V is TRBV28 and J is TRBJ2-7, with D perhaps matching TRBD2 (5 bases). This CDR3 comprises 13 residues. V lost 7 bases to trimming and J lost 7 bases, with 17 bases between them. Germline CDR1 and CDR2: MDHEN and SYDVKM. The CDR3 here is CASNFGSRREQYF. In DNA, the CDR3 is TGTGCCAGCAATTTTGGGAGTAGGAGGGAGCAGTACTTC. Drawing the rest from reference TRBV28 and TRBJ2-7, the complete variable domain is DVKVTQSSRYLVKRTGEKVFLECVQDMDHENMFWYRQDPGLGLRLIYFSYDVKMKEKGDIPEGYSVSREKKERFSLILESASTNQTSMYLCASNFGSRREQYFGPGTRLTVT.

Ten or more counts support this clone. The chain employs TRBV4-2 and TRBJ1-4, with D unresolved. The CDR3 contains 13 residues. Trimming stripped 0 bases from V and 11 bases from J, with 10 bases between. In germline, CDR1 is LGHNA, CDR2 YNFKEQ. In DNA form, the CDR3 reads TGTGCCAGCAGCCAAGAGCCCGGGGAGAAACTGTTTTTT. Encoded protein: CASSQEPGEKLFF.

This clone was counted ten times or more. The CDR3, as DNA: TGTGCCAGCAGCGTGGGCAGCTCTGGAAACACCATATATTTT. It yields the protein CASSVGSSGNTIYF. The chain employs TRBV9 and TRBJ1-3; D is ambiguous. Germline assignment: CDR1 SGDLS and CDR2 YYNGEE. The CDR3 is 14 residues long. Trimming took off 2 bases at V and 0 bases at J, with 6 bases between the two ends.

The table lists this clone with many counts. The chain employs TRBV13 and TRBJ1-5; TRBD1 aligns across 9 bases. CDR1 is PRHDT and CDR2 is FYEKMQ in the germline V gene (reference sequence). The CDR3 extends over 16 amino acids. Trimming removed 2 bases from V and 6 bases from J; junction bases left unmatched: 8. As DNA, the CDR3 is TGTGCCAGCAGCTTAAAGCCGAGGACAGGGGTTCAGCCCCAGCATTTT. Its translation: CASSLKPRTGVQPQHF.

This clone was counted ten times or more. The genes are TRBV7-8 and TRBJ2-2, with 9 bases aligning to TRBD1. In germline, CDR1 is SGHVS, CDR2 FQNEAQ. J gave up 5 bases and V 3 bases, and 1 base lay outside the gene matches. CDR3 length: 14 residues. The CDR3 nucleotides read TGTGCCAGCAGCTTCGGACAGGGGACCGGGGAGCTGTTTTTT. Translated: CASSFGQGTGELFF. The whole variable domain, remainder taken from reference TRBV7-8 and TRBJ2-2, is GAGVSQSPRYKVAKRGQDVALRCDPISGHVSLFWYQQALGQGPEFLTYFQNEAQLDKSGLPSDRFFAERPEGSVSTLKIQRTQQEDSAVYLCASSFGQGTGELFFGEGSRLTVL.

This clone was observed many times. This chain connects TRBV18 to TRBJ1-1, with D perhaps TRBD1 (5 bases). The CDR3 length is 17 residues. CDR1 and CDR2 (germline): KGHSH, LQKENI. Deletions cut 0 bases from V and 3 bases from J, with 17 bases between. CDR3 protein: CASSPPIWGGGDTEAFF. The DNA of the CDR3 is TGTGCCAGCTCACCACCGATCTGGGGGGGAGGGGACACTGAAGCTTTCTTT. Variable domain in full (rest from reference TRBV18 and TRBJ1-1): NAGVMQNPRHLVRRRGQEARLRCSPMKGHSHVYWYRQLPEEGLKFMVYLQKENIIDESGMPKERFSAEFPKEGPSILRIQQVVRGDSAAYFCASSPPIWGGGDTEAFFGQGTRLTVV.

In its sample, this clone was seen many times. The rearrangement links TRBV6-5 to TRBJ2-3; TRBD1 matches at 7 bases. The CDR3 has 16 amino acids. Germline CDR1 reads MNHEY; CDR2 reads SVGAGI. With V trimmed by 3 bases and J by 2 bases, 8 bases remained unmatched. The CDR3 nucleotides read TGTGCCAGCAGTTATTGGACAGGAGTTCTCACAGATACGCAGTATTTT. It is translated as CASSYWTGVLTDTQYF.

The rearrangement joins TRBV6-6 to TRBJ2-7; 10 bases map to TRBD2. Germline assignment: CDR1 MNHNY and CDR2 SVGAGI (reference sequence). The CDR3 totals 15 residues. The junction had 7 bases not matched to a gene; V was cut back by 5 bases and J by 3 bases. The CDR3 loop is CASSVQRGGNYEQYF. CDR3 sequence (DNA): TGTGCCAGCAGTGTCCAGCGGGGGGGTAACTACGAGCAGTACTTC.

This clone came up a few times. The gene calls are TRBV7-6 and TRBJ2-5; 10 nucleotides line up with TRBD2. The DNA end lines up better with TRBJ2-7; the J call may be wrong. The V gene's germline CDR1 is SGHVS and CDR2 FNYEAQ. The CDR3 totals 16 residues. CDR3 nucleotides: TGTGCCAGCAGCTTCCCACTAGCGGGGAGGGTTAACGAGCAGTACTTC. Translated, it gives CASSFPLAGRVNEQYF.

In this sample, this clone turned up many times. V and J are TRBV28 and TRBJ2-5, with a weak D call TRBD2 (7 bases). Germline-derived CDR1 and CDR2 are MDHEN and SYDVKM. V lost 6 bases and J lost 4, with 24 bases in between. This CDR3 has 17 residues. The CDR3 DNA follows: TGTGCCAGCAGGGGCCTTTTGGGCGGGGGCCCTTCAGAGACCCAGTACTTC. Translated, it gives CASRGLLGGGPSETQYF.

At least ten counts were recorded for this clone. CDR3 region: CASSPGRGEGYGYTF. The CDR3 DNA sequence: TGTGCCAGCTCACCAGGGCGGGGCGAGGGCTATGGCTACACCTTC. The V and J genes are TRBV18 and TRBJ1-2; weak D call: TRBD1 (5 bases). V was pared by 2 bases and J by 4 bases, with 14 bases between. The CDR3 is 15 residues long. The germline gives CDR1 KGHSH, CDR2 LQKENI.

This clone has ten or more counts. This chain joins TRBV6-5 and TRBJ2-7; a weak D match, TRBD2 (6 bases). CDR1 is MNHEY and CDR2 is SVGAGI in the germline V gene. V dropped 6 bases and J dropped 2 bases, with 17 bases sitting between them. The CDR3 consists of 15 residues. CDR3 sequence: CASSPFSGNTYEQYF. The CDR3 DNA follows: TGTGCCAGCAGCCCCTTTAGCGGCAACACCTACGAGCAGTACTTC.

This clone was seen ten or more times. V is TRBV5-8 and J is TRBJ1-1, with D possibly matching TRBD1 (5 bases). Deletions cut 9 bases from V and 6 bases from J, with 18 bases between. CDR1 and CDR2 from the germline V gene are SGHTS and YDEGEE. There are 13 residues in the CDR3. The CDR3 loop is CANGGVWGAEAFF. Here the CDR3 DNA reads TGTGCCAACGGGGGGGTGTGGGGGGCTGAAGCTTTCTTT.

This clone was picked up many times. The chain carries TRBV9 and TRBJ2-7, with 7 bases lining up with TRBD1. The CDR3 covers 14 residues. V gave up 3 bases and J gave up 3 bases; unmatched junction bases: 6. Germline V lookup: CDR1 SGDLS, CDR2 YYNGEE. The CDR3 spells CASSEGTGVYEQYF. The CDR3 nucleotides read TGTGCCAGCAGCGAGGGTACAGGGGTCTACGAGCAGTACTTC.

This clone came up many times. V is TRBV5-1 and J is TRBJ2-1, with D perhaps matching TRBD1 (6 bases). The CDR3 is 16 residues long. The germline V gene encodes CDR1 SGHRS and CDR2 YFSETQ. Between the trimmed V and J ends, which lost 4 bases and 5 bases, there was a span of 19 bases. CDR3 sequence (DNA): TGCGCCAGCAGCACAAATCCCGGGACACCAGACAATGAGCAGTTCTTC. Amino acids: CASSTNPGTPDNEQFF.